Each of the 30 T cell receptor beta chains below was sequenced from the same sample in a study of cytomegalovirus exposure and HLA in healthy donors. Using immunoSEQ multiplex PCR, the repertoire was profiled, and TCRdb retains in-frame clones only, with some absent. The table shows 200,000 to 300,000 clones, with approximately 86% occurring only once. The sample comprised PBMCs. The receptor source for this set is a woman younger than 45 in good health and CMV-seropositive.

This chain uses TRBV5-1 with TRBJ2-5; unclear D gene. V gave up 4 bases and J gave up 0 bases, with 10 bases separating them. The germline V gene has CDR1 SGHRS and CDR2 YFSETQ. There are 14 residues in the CDR3. The CDR3 protein is CASSLDSYQETQYF. CDR3 coding DNA: TGCGCCAGCAGCCTAGACTCGTACCAAGAGACCCAGTACTTC.

This chain connects TRBV27 to TRBJ2-1, with 11 bases that match TRBD2. The CDR3 covers 17 residues. J lost 6 bases, V lost 3 bases, and 10 bases had no gene match. Germline CDR1 and CDR2: MNHEY and SMNVEV (reference sequence). The CDR3 loop reads CASSLSPGTSGPNEQFF. CDR3 DNA sequence: TGTGCCAGCAGTTTGAGTCCCGGGACTAGCGGCCCCAATGAGCAGTTCTTC.

The rearrangement uses TRBV27 and TRBJ2-2, with D perhaps TRBD1 (5 bases). The CDR3 length is 15 residues. Germline CDR1 MNHEY, CDR2 SMNVEV (reference sequence). The V end lost 3 bases, the J end lost 2 bases, and 10 bases lay between the germline ends. The DNA of the CDR3 is TGTGCCAGCAGTTTCCTCCAGGGCAACACCGGGGAGCTGTTTTTT. Its translation is CASSFLQGNTGELFF.

J is TRBJ1-1 and V is TRBV11-1; D gene uncertain. This CDR3 region has 12 residues. V shed 5 bases and J shed 3 bases, with 7 bases lying between them. Germline V lookup: CDR1 SGHAT, CDR2 FQDESV (reference sequence). Written as DNA, the CDR3 is TGTGCCAGCAGCCCTCTTTACACTGAAGCTTTCTTT. Protein product: CASSPLYTEAFF.

This clone was counted once. The CDR3 protein is CASSSQTGMQFF. The CDR3 DNA reads as TGTGCCAGCAGTTCCCAAACCGGGATGCAGTTCTTC. The chain links TRBV6-5 to TRBJ2-1; a possible D gene is TRBD2 (5 bases). Trimming removed 4 bases from V and 12 bases from J, with 13 bases in between. The germline V gene encodes CDR1 MNHEY and CDR2 SVGAGI. CDR3 length: 12 amino acids.

This clone has only a few counts. This chain uses TRBV15 with TRBJ1-2; D call uncertain. The germline V and J ends were trimmed by 1 base and 6 bases, with 15 bases remaining between them. Germline V gives CDR1 LNHNV, CDR2 YYDKDF (reference sequence). This CDR3 has 15 residues. The CDR3 DNA follows: TGTGCCACCAGCAGAGCGGAGGGAGATGCGAATGGCTACACCTTC. Its protein product is CATSRAEGDANGYTF.

The V and J genes are TRBV19 and TRBJ2-1; TRBD2 matches 9 bases. Unmatched junction bases numbered 5, after V lost 1 base and J lost 4 bases. This CDR3 contains 16 residues. Germline values: CDR1 LNHDA, CDR2 SQIVND (reference sequence). The CDR3 region has the DNA TGTGCCAGTAGTATAGGCCCCCTAGCGGGGTACAATGAGCAGTTCTTC. Translating gives CASSIGPLAGYNEQFF.

The sample holds one count of this clone. The CDR3 DNA is TGTGCCAGCAGCTTAGTCGCGACAGGGACCCCCTACGAGCAGTACTTC. This translates into CASSLVATGTPYEQYF. V gene TRBV7-6 combines with J gene TRBJ2-7, with 7 bases aligning to TRBD1. The CDR3 contains 16 residues. CDR1 is SGHVS, CDR2 FNYEAQ, per germline. V gave up 1 base and J gave up 2 bases; unmatched junction bases: 8. The full variable domain, its missing parts supplied by reference TRBV7-6 and TRBJ2-7, is GAGVSQSPRYKVTKRGQDVALRCDPISGHVSLYWYRQALGQGPEFLTYFNYEAQQDKSGLPNDRFSAERPEGSISTLTIQRTEQRDSAMYRCASSLVATGTPYEQYFGPGTRLTVT.

The chain employs TRBV4-1 and TRBJ1-2, with a weak D call TRBD1 (6 bases). The CDR3 spans 15 residues. Trimming removed 8 bases at V and 1 base at J, with 17 bases between. The germline V gene encodes CDR1 MGHRA and CDR2 YSYEKL. The CDR3 DNA reads as TGCGCCAGCCGGCTTCAGGGGCAGAGTAACTATGGCTACACCTTC. Its translation is CASRLQGQSNYGYTF.

The genes are TRBV29-1 and TRBJ1-4; possibly TRBD1 for D (5 bases). This CDR3 has 15 amino acids. Germline V gives CDR1 SQVTM, CDR2 ANQGSEA. V dropped 0 bases and J dropped 8 bases, with 16 bases sitting between them. Here the CDR3 DNA reads TGCAGCGTTGAAGATCTATGGGAGGGGCGCGAAAAACTGTTTTTT. Residues: CSVEDLWEGREKLFF.

The chain carries TRBV4-1 and TRBJ2-1; 8 nucleotides line up with TRBD1. This CDR3 has 15 amino acids. Germline loops: CDR1 MGHRA, CDR2 YSYEKL. V trimming: 1 base; J trimming: 7 bases; junction bases outside the gene matches: 6. Here the CDR3 DNA reads TGCGCCAGCAGCCAAGTGGACAGGGACACTAATGAGCAGTTCTTC. Translation: CASSQVDRDTNEQFF.

The chain carries TRBV10-3 and TRBJ2-1; the match to TRBD2 covers 9 bases. Losses at the gene ends were 5 bases for V and 7 bases for J; bases not matched to a gene: 12. Per the germline V gene, CDR1 is ENHRY and CDR2 is SYGVKD. The CDR3 has 16 residues. CDR3 in DNA: TGTGCCATCAGTATAGGGGGCGGGAGGGTTGATAATGAGCAGTTCTTC. Protein: CAISIGGGRVDNEQFF.

CDR3 sequence: CASSGQGTGNTIYF. In nucleotides, the CDR3 is TGTGCCAGCAGCGGACAGGGGACTGGAAACACCATATATTTT. The V and J genes are TRBV2 and TRBJ1-3; 9 nucleotides align to TRBD1. With 6 bases clipped from V and 2 bases from J, the junction kept 2 bases outside the gene matches. CDR3 length equals 14 residues. Germline CDR1 reads SNHLY; CDR2 reads FYNNEI. Based on the CDR3 plus reference TRBV2 and TRBJ1-3, the full variable domain is EPEVTQTPSHQVTQMGQEVILRCVPISNHLYFYWYRQILGQKVEFLVSFYNNEISEKSEIFDDQFSVERPDGSNFTLKIRSTKLEDSAMYFCASSGQGTGNTIYFGEGSWLTVV.

The chain employs TRBV5-5 and TRBJ1-2, with TRBD1 matching over 8 bases. The CDR3 has 13 amino acids. Per germline, CDR1 SGHKS and CDR2 YYEKEE (reference sequence). V lost 4 bases to trimming and J lost 5 bases; unmatched junction nucleotides: 4. CDR3 DNA sequence: TGTGCCAGCAGCCGGGACAGGAATTATGGCTACACCTTC. Translating gives CASSRDRNYGYTF.

The chain links TRBV5-1 to TRBJ2-7; D is uncertain. The V gene lost 4 bases and the J gene lost 0 bases, with 11 bases spanning the gap. The V gene's germline CDR1 is SGHRS and CDR2 YFSETQ. The CDR3 is made up of 14 amino acids. The CDR3 region is CASSQQVDSYEQYF. CDR3 in DNA: TGCGCCAGCAGCCAGCAGGTGGACTCCTACGAGCAGTACTTC.

This chain joins TRBV2 and TRBJ2-5, with D possibly TRBD1 on 6 matching bases. Germline lookup yields CDR1 SNHLY and CDR2 FYNNEI. The CDR3 contains 15 residues. The V gene lost 4 bases and the J gene lost 3 bases, with 15 bases spanning the gap. CDR3 loop: CASSVQGMEEETQYF. CDR3 nucleotides: TGTGCCAGCAGTGTCCAGGGGATGGAGGAAGAGACCCAGTACTTC. Drawing the rest from reference TRBV2 and TRBJ2-5, the complete variable domain is EPEVTQTPSHQVTQMGQEVILRCVPISNHLYFYWYRQILGQKVEFLVSFYNNEISEKSEIFDDQFSVERPDGSNFTLKIRSTKLEDSAMYFCASSVQGMEEETQYFGPGTRLLVL.

This chain joins TRBV29-1 and TRBJ1-1; a possible D gene is TRBD1 (5 bases). V shed 5 bases and J shed 4 bases, with 17 bases lying between them. This CDR3 is built from 14 residues. Looked up from germline, CDR1 is SQVTM and CDR2 is ANQGSEA. The CDR3 region has the DNA TGCAGCGTTTCGACTAGGGGTCAGGGCACTGAAGCTTTCTTT. This codes for CSVSTRGQGTEAFF. The complete variable domain, with remaining parts taken from reference TRBV29-1 and TRBJ1-1, reads SAVISQKPSRDICQRGTSLTIQCQVDSQVTMMFWYRQQPGQSLTLIATANQGSEATYESGFVIDKFPISRPNLTFSTLTVSNMSPEDSSIYLCSVSTRGQGTEAFFGQGTRLTVV.

This chain links TRBV4-1 with TRBJ2-3; 11 nucleotides match TRBD2. The CDR3 has 17 amino acids. Looked up from germline, CDR1 is MGHRA and CDR2 is YSYEKL. V trimming: 2 bases; J trimming: 10 bases; junction bases outside the gene matches: 14. The CDR3 DNA is TGCGCCAGCAGCCAACTACAGACTAGCGGGGACCGATACGCGCAGTATTTT. This translates into CASSQLQTSGDRYAQYF.

This sequence joins TRBV5-1 and TRBJ1-1, with 7 bases identical to TRBD1. The V gene's germline CDR1 is SGHRS and CDR2 YFSETQ. The V gene end was trimmed by 3 bases and the J gene end by 1 base; junction bases not matched to a gene: 3. The CDR3 runs to 14 residues. CDR3 sequence (DNA): TGCGCCAGCAGCTGGGACAGACAGAACACTGAAGCTTTCTTT. Translation: CASSWDRQNTEAFF. Looking up the rest from reference TRBV5-1 and TRBJ1-1 gives the full variable domain: KAGVTQTPRYLIKTRGQQVTLSCSPISGHRSVSWYQQTPGQGLQFLFEYFSETQRNKGNFPGRFSGRQFSNSRSEMNVSTLELGDSALYLCASSWDRQNTEAFFGQGTRLTVV.

The J gene is TRBJ2-5, the V gene TRBV4-2, with 8 nucleotides matching TRBD1. After removal of 4 bases from V and 1 base from J, the junction contained 5 bases not matched to a gene. This CDR3 is built from 15 residues. CDR1 is LGHNA, CDR2 YNFKEQ, per germline. The CDR3 sequence: CASSLLGTGQETQYF. In nucleotides, the CDR3 is TGTGCCAGCAGCCTATTGGGGACAGGCCAAGAGACCCAGTACTTC.

The J gene is TRBJ2-7, the V gene TRBV11-3; 8 bases fit TRBD1. The CDR3 covers 13 residues. The germline V gene encodes CDR1 SGHNT and CDR2 YENEEA. J was trimmed by 4 bases and V by 7 bases; bases with no gene match: 6. The CDR3 coding sequence is TGTGCCAGCAAAAAGACAGGGGTGTACGAGCAGTACTTC. Translation: CASKKTGVYEQYF.

The chain carries TRBV4-1 and TRBJ2-7; tentative D call: TRBD1 (6 bases). V was shortened by 3 bases and J by 3 bases, with 15 bases between the two germline ends. Germline assignment: CDR1 MGHRA and CDR2 YSYEKL. The CDR3 is 15 residues long. CDR3 DNA: TGCGCCAGCAGCCACATACAGGGTAAAGGCTACGAGCAGTACTTC. Amino acid sequence: CASSHIQGKGYEQYF.

The rearrangement links TRBV7-3 to TRBJ2-1, with 9 bases aligning to TRBD2. This CDR3 is built from 17 residues. Per the germline V gene, CDR1 is SGHTA and CDR2 is FQGTGA. Trimming removed 4 bases from V and 4 bases from J; junction bases left unmatched: 11. CDR3 nucleotide sequence: TGTGCCAGCAGCTCCCCGATTAGCGGGAGCGGGTACAATGAGCAGTTCTTC. Its translation: CASSSPISGSGYNEQFF.

This clone was counted only a few times. The V call is TRBV7-2, the J call TRBJ2-3, with a tentative D call TRBD2 (6 bases). V was trimmed by 5 bases and J by 2 bases, leaving 17 bases between them. Germline V gene lookup returns CDR1 SGHTA and CDR2 FQGNSA. This CDR3 has 16 amino acids. The CDR3 protein is CASSRGGTEHTDTQYF. The CDR3 nucleotides are TGTGCCAGCAGCCGGGGCGGGACGGAGCACACAGATACGCAGTATTTT.

CDR3 in amino acids: CAISETTGTAYNEQFF. DNA for the CDR3: TGTGCCATCAGTGAGACAACCGGGACAGCCTACAATGAGCAGTTCTTC. This rearrangement joins TRBV10-3 to TRBJ2-1; TRBD1 aligns across 7 bases. Germline trimming cut 2 bases from V and 2 bases from J; bases unmatched to any gene: 6. Germline values: CDR1 ENHRY, CDR2 SYGVKD. This CDR3 region has 16 residues.

The J gene is TRBJ2-7, the V gene TRBV10-1; TRBD1 agrees at 7 bases. The germline V gene encodes CDR1 WNHNN and CDR2 SYGVQD (reference sequence). J gave up 0 bases and V 6 bases, and 11 bases lay outside the gene matches. There are 16 residues in the CDR3. CDR3 region: CASSPTPGQLSYEQYF. In DNA form, the CDR3 reads TGCGCCAGCAGCCCCACCCCGGGACAGCTCTCCTACGAGCAGTACTTC.

This clone was seen only a few times. The gene calls are TRBV19 and TRBJ1-1; TRBD1 matches at 8 bases. This CDR3 has 14 residues. Germline CDR1 LNHDA, CDR2 SQIVND (reference sequence). J was trimmed by 6 bases and V by 7 bases; bases with no gene match: 10. In nucleotides, the CDR3 is TGTGCCAGTACCCCAACAGCAGGGGGCTCTGAAGCTTTCTTT. This encodes CASTPTAGGSEAFF.

This chain uses TRBV5-1 with TRBJ2-1, with 8 positions matching TRBD2. Per the germline V gene, CDR1 is SGHRS and CDR2 is YFSETQ. CDR3 size: 14 residues. The ends lost 3 bases at V and 5 bases at J; junction bases unmatched: 4. The CDR3 DNA follows: TGCGCCAGCAGCTCGGCTAGCGGGCACAATGAGCAGTTCTTC. Encoded protein: CASSSASGHNEQFF.

The V call is TRBV11-2, the J call TRBJ2-1; TRBD2 agrees at 9 bases. This CDR3 is built from 16 residues. Germline CDR1 SGHAT, CDR2 FQNNGV. J was trimmed by 9 bases and V by 1 base; bases with no gene match: 10. Written as DNA, the CDR3 is TGTGCCAGCAGCTTAGGTAGCGGGAGCCACTCTAGTGAGCAGTTCTTC. This gives the protein CASSLGSGSHSSEQFF.

The gene calls are TRBV13 and TRBJ2-7; possibly TRBD2 for D (5 bases). This CDR3 spans 13 amino acids. Germline CDR1 is PRHDT and CDR2 is FYEKMQ (reference sequence). V was clipped by 0 bases and J by 3 bases, with 6 bases between them. CDR3 loop: CASSLGGNYEQYF. CDR3 coding DNA: TGTGCCAGCAGCTTAGGCGGGAACTACGAGCAGTACTTC.